The sequence of this T cell receptor (beta chain) was determined in a study of cytomegalovirus exposure and HLA in healthy donors. Study-wide points: A later analysis found TCR association rates differed by HLA locus, highest for DRB1 and lowest for HLA-C.

The PCR ran on 60 Vbeta and 13 Jbeta primers. Sequencing was performed with immunoSEQ multiplex PCR; in TCRdb, only in-frame clones are kept and a portion is missing. The sample yields over 80,000 clones, 76% seen once. A word on this clone: The antigen is not known.

This CDR3 is built from 16 residues. The V gene end was trimmed by 7 bases and the J gene end by 2 bases; junction bases not matched to a gene: 11. CDR1 ENHRY and CDR2 SYGVKD come from the germline V gene. The material sequenced was PBMCs. V is TRBV10-3 and J is TRBJ1-3, with 7 bases that match TRBD1. This TCR was recovered from a man aged 35 to 55 in good health and CMV-seronegative. CDR3 in amino acids: CAIKGQSQRPGNTIYF. The DNA for the CDR3 is TGTGCCATCAAGGGACAGTCCCAGCGACCTGGAAACACCATATATTTT.